This T cell receptor (beta chain) was sequenced for a study of breast tumors, draining lymph nodes, adjacent tissues. The study, taken as a whole, reports: Most tumor T cells seemingly derive from lymph node, then expand in tumor. Tumors had less TCR diversity than lymph nodes, more than nontumor tissue.

MiXCR, run by TCRdb on the multiplex PCR reads, gives a single entry per CDR3 protein. Of some 38,000 distinct CDR3 sequences listed, 35% to 40% were seen once; the top ten hold 9.5% to 13%. This clonotype was recorded at least ten times. Antigen specificity is unknown. This sequence originates from a female donor with breast cancer. Some clones in this sample may be carry-over from other donors' samples. The sample taken for sequencing was breast tumor tissue.

The CDR3, as DNA: TGTGCCAGCAGTGAATTGGCAGGGGGGAGGAAAGGCAATCAGCCCCAGCATTTT. It specifies CASSELAGGRKGNQPQHF. The chain employs TRBV2 and TRBJ1-5, with TRBD1 matching over 7 bases. J was trimmed by 2 bases and V by 2 bases; bases with no gene match: 12. The germline CDR1 and CDR2 sequences are SNHLY and FYNNEI. CDR3 size: 18 residues.